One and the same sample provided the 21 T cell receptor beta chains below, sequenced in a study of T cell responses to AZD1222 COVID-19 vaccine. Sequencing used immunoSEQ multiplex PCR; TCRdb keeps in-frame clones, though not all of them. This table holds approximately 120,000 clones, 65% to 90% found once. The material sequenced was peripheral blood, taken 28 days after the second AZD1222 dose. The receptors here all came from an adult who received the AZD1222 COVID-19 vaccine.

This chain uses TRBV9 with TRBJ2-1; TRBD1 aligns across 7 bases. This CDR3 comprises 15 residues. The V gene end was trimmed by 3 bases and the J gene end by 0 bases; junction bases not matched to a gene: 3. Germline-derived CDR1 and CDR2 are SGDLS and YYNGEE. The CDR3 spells CASSEQGSSYNEQFF. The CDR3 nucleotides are TGTGCCAGCAGCGAACAGGGGAGCTCCTACAATGAGCAGTTCTTC. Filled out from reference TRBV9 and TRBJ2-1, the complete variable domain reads DSGVTQTPKHLITATGQRVTLRCSPRSGDLSVYWYQQSLDQGLQFLIQYYNGEERAKGNILERFSAQQFPDLHSELNLSSLELGDSALYFCASSEQGSSYNEQFFGPGTRLTVL.

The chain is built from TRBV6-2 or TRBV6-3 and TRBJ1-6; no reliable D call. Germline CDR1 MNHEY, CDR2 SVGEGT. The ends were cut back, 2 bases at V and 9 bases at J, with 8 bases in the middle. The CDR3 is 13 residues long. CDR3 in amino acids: CASSYRRFSPLHF. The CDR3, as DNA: TGTGCCAGCAGTTACCGTAGGTTTTCACCCCTCCACTTT.

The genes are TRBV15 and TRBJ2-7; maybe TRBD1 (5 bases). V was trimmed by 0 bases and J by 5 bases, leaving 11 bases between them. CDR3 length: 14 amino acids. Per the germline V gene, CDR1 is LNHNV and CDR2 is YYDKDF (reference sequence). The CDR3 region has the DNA TGTGCCACCAGCAGAGATTTAAAAGGGGACGAGCAGTACTTC. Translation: CATSRDLKGDEQYF.

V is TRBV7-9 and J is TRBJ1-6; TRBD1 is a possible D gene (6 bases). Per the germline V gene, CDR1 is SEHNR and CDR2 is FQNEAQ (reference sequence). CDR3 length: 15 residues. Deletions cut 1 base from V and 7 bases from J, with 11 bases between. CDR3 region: CASSLVAGENSPLHF. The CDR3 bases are TGTGCCAGCAGCTTAGTGGCAGGGGAAAATTCACCCCTCCACTTT.

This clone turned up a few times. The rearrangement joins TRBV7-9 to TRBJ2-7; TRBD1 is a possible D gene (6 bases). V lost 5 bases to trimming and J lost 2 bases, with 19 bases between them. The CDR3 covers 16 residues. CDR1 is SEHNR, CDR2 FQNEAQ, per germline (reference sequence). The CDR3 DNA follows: TGTGCCAGCAGCCGAGGACAGAGCATAAACCCCTACGAGCAGTACTTC. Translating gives CASSRGQSINPYEQYF.

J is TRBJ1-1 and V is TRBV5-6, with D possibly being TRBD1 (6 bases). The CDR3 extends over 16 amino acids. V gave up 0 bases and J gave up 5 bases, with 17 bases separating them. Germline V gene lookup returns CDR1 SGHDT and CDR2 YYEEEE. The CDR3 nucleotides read TGTGCCAGCAGCTTGGAGGAGGGCCGAAGGGGGACTGAAGCTTTCTTT. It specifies CASSLEEGRRGTEAFF.

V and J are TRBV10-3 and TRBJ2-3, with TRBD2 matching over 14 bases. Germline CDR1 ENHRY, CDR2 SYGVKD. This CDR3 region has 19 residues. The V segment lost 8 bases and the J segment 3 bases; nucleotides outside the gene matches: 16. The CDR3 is CAIGPGLAGEEDRTDTQYF. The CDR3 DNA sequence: TGTGCCATCGGGCCGGGACTAGCGGGGGAAGAGGATCGTACAGATACGCAGTATTTT.

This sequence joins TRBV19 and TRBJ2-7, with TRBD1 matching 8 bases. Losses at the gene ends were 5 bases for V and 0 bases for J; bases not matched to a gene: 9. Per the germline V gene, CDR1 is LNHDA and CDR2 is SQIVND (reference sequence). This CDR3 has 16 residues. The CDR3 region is CASSSITGTGSYEQYF. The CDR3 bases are TGTGCCAGTAGTTCCATCACCGGGACAGGCTCCTACGAGCAGTACTTC.

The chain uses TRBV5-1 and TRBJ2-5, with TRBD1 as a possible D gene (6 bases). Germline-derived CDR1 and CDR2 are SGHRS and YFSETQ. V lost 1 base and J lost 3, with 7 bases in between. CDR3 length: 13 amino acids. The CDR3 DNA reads TGCGCCAGCAGCTTGTCAGGGGAAGAGACCCAGTACTTC. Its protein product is CASSLSGEETQYF.

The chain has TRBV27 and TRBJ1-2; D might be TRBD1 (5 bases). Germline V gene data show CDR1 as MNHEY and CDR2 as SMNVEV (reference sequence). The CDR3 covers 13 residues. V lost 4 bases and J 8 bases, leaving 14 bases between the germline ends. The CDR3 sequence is CASSWQGGEGYTF. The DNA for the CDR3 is TGTGCCAGCAGTTGGCAGGGAGGGGAAGGCTACACCTTC.

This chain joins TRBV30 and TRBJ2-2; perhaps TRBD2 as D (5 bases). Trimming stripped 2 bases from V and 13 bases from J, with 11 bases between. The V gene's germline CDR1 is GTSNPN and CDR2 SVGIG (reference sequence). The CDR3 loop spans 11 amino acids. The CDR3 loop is CAWSMEVVLFF. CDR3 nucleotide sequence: TGTGCCTGGAGTATGGAGGTGGTGCTGTTTTTT.

The CDR3 spells CASSLQSGYGYTF. CDR3 nucleotides: TGTGCCAGCAGTTTACAGTCGGGCTATGGCTACACCTTC. This rearrangement joins TRBV12-3 or TRBV12-4 to TRBJ1-2; D unresolved. V was clipped by 2 bases and J by 4 bases, with 8 bases between them. This CDR3 contains 13 residues.

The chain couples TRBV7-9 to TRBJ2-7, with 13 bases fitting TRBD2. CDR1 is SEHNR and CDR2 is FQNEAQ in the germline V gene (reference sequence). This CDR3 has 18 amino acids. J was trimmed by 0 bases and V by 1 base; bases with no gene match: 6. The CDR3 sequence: CASSLGLAGGRSSYEQYF. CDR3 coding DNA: TGTGCCAGCAGCTTAGGACTAGCGGGGGGCCGGAGCTCCTACGAGCAGTACTTC.

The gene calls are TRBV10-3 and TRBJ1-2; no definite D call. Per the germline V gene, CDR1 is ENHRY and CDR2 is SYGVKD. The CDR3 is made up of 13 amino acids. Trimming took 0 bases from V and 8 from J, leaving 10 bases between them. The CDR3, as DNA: TGTGCCATCAGTGAGTCGATGCGGGTCGGCTACACCTTC. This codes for CAISESMRVGYTF.

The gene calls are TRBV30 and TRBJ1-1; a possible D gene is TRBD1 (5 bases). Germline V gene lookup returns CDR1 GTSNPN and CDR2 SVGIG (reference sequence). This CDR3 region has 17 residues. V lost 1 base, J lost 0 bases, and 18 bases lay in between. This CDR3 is CAWSARRARVLNTEAFF. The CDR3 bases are TGTGCCTGGAGTGCCCGCAGGGCCAGGGTGTTGAACACTGAAGCTTTCTTT. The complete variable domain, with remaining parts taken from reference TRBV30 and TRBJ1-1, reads SQTIHQWPATLVQPVGSPLSLECTVEGTSNPNLYWYRQAAGRGLQLLFYSVGIGQISSEVPQNLSASRPQDRQFILSSKKLLLSDSGFYLCAWSARRARVLNTEAFFGQGTRLTVV.

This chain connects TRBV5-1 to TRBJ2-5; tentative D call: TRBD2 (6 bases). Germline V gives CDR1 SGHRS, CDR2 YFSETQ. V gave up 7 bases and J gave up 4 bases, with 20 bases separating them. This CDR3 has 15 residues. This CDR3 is CASFTDGRRGETQYF. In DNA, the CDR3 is TGCGCCAGCTTCACCGACGGGAGACGGGGAGAGACCCAGTACTTC.

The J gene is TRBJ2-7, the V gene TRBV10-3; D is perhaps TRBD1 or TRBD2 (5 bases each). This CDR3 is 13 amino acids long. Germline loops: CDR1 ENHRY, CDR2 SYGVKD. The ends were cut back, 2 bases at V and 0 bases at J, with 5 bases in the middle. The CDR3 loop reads CAISEGGSYEQYF. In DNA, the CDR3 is TGTGCCATCAGTGAGGGGGGCTCCTACGAGCAGTACTTC.

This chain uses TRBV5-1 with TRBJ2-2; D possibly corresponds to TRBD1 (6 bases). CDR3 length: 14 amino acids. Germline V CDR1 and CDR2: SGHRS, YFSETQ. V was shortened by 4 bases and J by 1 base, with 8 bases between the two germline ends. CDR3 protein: CASSRGMNTGELFF. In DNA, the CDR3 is TGCGCCAGCAGCAGGGGGATGAACACCGGGGAGCTGTTTTTT.

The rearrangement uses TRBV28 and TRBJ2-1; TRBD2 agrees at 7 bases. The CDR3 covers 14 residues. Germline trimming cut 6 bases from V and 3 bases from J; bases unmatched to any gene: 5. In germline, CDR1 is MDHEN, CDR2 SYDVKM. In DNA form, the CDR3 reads TGTGCCAGCAGGGAGGGGAGGGTCTACAATGAGCAGTTCTTC. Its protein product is CASREGRVYNEQFF.

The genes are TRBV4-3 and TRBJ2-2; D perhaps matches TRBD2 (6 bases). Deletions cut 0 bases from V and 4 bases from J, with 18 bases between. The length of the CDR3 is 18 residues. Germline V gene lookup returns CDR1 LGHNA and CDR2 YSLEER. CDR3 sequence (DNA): TGCGCCAGCAGCCAAGATAGCACAGGACTATCATCCACCGGGGAGCTGTTTTTT. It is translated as CASSQDSTGLSSTGELFF.

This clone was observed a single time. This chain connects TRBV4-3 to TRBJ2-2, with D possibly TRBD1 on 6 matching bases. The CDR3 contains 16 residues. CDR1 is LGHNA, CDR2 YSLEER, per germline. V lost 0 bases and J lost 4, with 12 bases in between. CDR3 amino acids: CASSQDGGQFTGELFF. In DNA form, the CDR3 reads TGCGCCAGCAGCCAAGACGGTGGACAGTTCACCGGGGAGCTGTTTTTT.